One T cell receptor (beta chain) is described in this entry. The antigen this receptor binds is unknown. Base qualities are not recorded, but no much larger clone differs from it by a single base. The cohort was made up of hundreds of healthy bone marrow donors. At the time of sampling, all cohort members were nominally healthy, though unrecorded immune exposures were likely present. The donor tested CMV seronegative, placing the donor among the approximately 360 seronegative members of the cohort. A peripheral blood sample was collected from each donor, and TCR beta sequencing was performed on peripheral blood mononuclear cells. Genomic DNA extraction from the blood cell samples was performed with the Qiagen DNeasy Blood Extraction Kit. CDR3 length: 16 amino acids, cysteine to phenylalanine. Just the 48-base CDR3 DNA is kept, in frame starting at base 1. The germline V gene specifies ENHRY as CDR1 and SYGVKD as CDR2. V is trimmed back by 2 bases and J by 5 bases, and the junction contains 9 bases that no gene match accounts for.

The library was generated by the immunoSEQ multiplex PCR assay. For the multiplex PCR, a mixture combining 60 forward primers for TCR Vbeta segments and 13 reverse primers for TCR Jbeta segments was used. A multiplex PCR assay on genomic DNA amplified the CDR3 region of rearranged TCR beta genes. On the Illumina HiSeq System, the amplified TCR beta libraries were sequenced as 87-base-pair reads. Regarding the original processing steps: A later analysis counted about 80 million unique TCR beta chains across the 500 to 850 repertoires, and around 9.9 million of these chains were shared by at least two donors. To remove PCR and sequencing errors, raw reads were error-corrected and collapsed into unique sequences using a nearest-neighbor algorithm that merged closely related sequences. V, D and J gene segments were assigned by aligning CDR3 sequences to IMGT reference sequences. For a sequence to be retained, at least a six-nucleotide match to both a V gene segment and a J gene segment was required. A rearrangement counted as productive if the CDR3 had no stop codons and remained in frame with V and J, and every other rearrangement counted as non-productive. CDR3 was defined by IMGT convention, running from the second conserved V-encoded cysteine to the conserved J-encoded phenylalanine. Sequences without an unambiguous match to a single V gene segment were excluded from the earlier analysis of 450 to 650 of the donors. In an earlier analysis of several hundred of the donors, V segments were called functional above 56.7% productive rearrangements and were called segregating when the between-donor standard deviation exceeded 5%. A statistical classification framework was built to diagnose cytomegalovirus status from the catalog of TCR beta chain sequences. A later analysis assigned V and J genes by comparing TCR nucleotide sequences with IMGT/GENE-DB human TR gene sequences. Using the TCRdist pipeline, a later analysis assigned CDR3 sequences along with most-parsimonious VDJ recombination scenarios. In a later analysis, each TCR beta chain was defined by its CDR3 amino acid sequence together with its V-gene family, and reads without a unique V-gene family were excluded. As a way to deal with suspected cross-contamination and a sequencing artifact, a later analysis dropped approximately 590 nucleotide sequences that were highly shared and had low generation probability. For each public chain, a later analysis derived a clonal expansion index from normalized ranks of inferred template counts within each repertoire. In a later analysis, generation probabilities were computed with a VDJ recombination model fitted to out-of-frame rearrangements, and the resulting probabilities were checked against IGoR. In a later analysis, hypergeometric tests were used to score TCR-TCR, TCR-HLA and TCR-CMV co-occurrence, with a repertoire-size bias correction applied to TCR pairs. To estimate false discovery rates, a later analysis permuted the HLA or CMV assignments 20 times. In a later analysis, co-occurring TCRs were grouped using DBSCAN, and TCRdist sequence similarity was added for clustering within HLA-allele-positive subsets. For co-occurrence clustering, repertoires with fewer than 30,000 or more than 120,000 public chains were excluded, along with four to six repertoires with anomalous nucleotide sharing. TCRdb stores this immuneACCESS table with in-frame sequences only. Part of the clones is absent; in the studies checked, under half of the shortfall reflects unresolved V genes, and no reason is known for the rest. That table gives V, J and clone size, and the DNA gave D and trimming. The sample contains 120,000 or so clones, roughly 77% of them found a single time. Of the sample, about 1.8% is held by the ten largest clones.

This entry comes from a study of cytomegalovirus exposure and HLA in healthy donors (dated by TCRdb to between 2016 and 2019). Broadly, across the study: In an earlier analysis of 550 to 750 of the donors, about 270 Gb of sequence data and 100 million or so unique TCR beta sequences from roughly 180 million T cells were reported. An early release that covered 500 to 800 HLA-typed donors contained approximately 300 gigabases of sequencing data and tens of millions of unique TCR sequences. Of the 300 to 500 genotyped donors, over 80% were placed in the genetic ancestry cluster associated with self-reported Caucasian donors. The study aimed to test whether cataloging public T cell receptors could reveal signatures of past pathogen exposure. The study used immunosequencing to profile the T cell repertoires of around 600 subjects and linked those repertoires to cytomegalovirus serostatus. A separate validation cohort of 100 to 150 different subjects was used in addition to the roughly 720-subject first cohort. To predict cytomegalovirus infection status, the study brought together high-throughput TCR immunosequencing, statistical association of individual TCRs with disease status, and machine learning. To study patterns of TCR occurrence, a later analysis re-analyzed previously published TCR beta repertoires from around 670 donors and added high-resolution HLA genotyping. Rather than using new phenotypic data, the later analysis identified candidate immune exposures from TCR beta sequences and from how often those sequences occurred across donors. To decide whether each TCR beta V gene segment behaved as functional or pseudogenic, an earlier analysis of 587 of the donors relied on high-throughput TCR beta sequencing. Alongside the repertoire data, information on donor age, sex, ethnicity and CMV serostatus was compiled. A later genetic analysis used genome-wide SNP genotypes for about three fifths of the 666 donors, treating that subset as a discovery cohort. All discovery cohort repertoires had been generated on a single sequencing platform. HLA typing covered class I and class II loci at four-digit resolution. Typing coverage varied by locus: roughly 620-640 donors for A, B, C, DRB1 and DQB1; approximately 560 for DQA1; some 610 for DPA1; around 490 for DPB1. Four to six DR-DQ haplotypes were handled as single units for association and clustering, since linkage in the cohort was strong. Among some 410 genotyped donors of the cohort, an average of about 220,000 unique TCR beta nucleotide sequences was sequenced per donor, of which about 18% were non-productive.

Results the study describes overall, beyond this receptor: An earlier analysis of approximately 600 of the donors showed that most TCR beta V segments appeared in productive rearrangements either about 87% or about 30% of the time, which broadly matched IMGT annotations. About 17 rarely observed V segments, including chromosome 9 orphons, were excluded from the earlier analysis of a few hundred of the donors because counts were too low. A further reported finding was that TCR beta sequences accurately predicted the HLA-A and HLA-B alleles for most subjects in the first cohort. HLA typing was unavailable for some donors at each locus, so association tests used only the typed subset. A cluster of highly shared sequence variants was judged likely to represent a technical artifact of the sequencing pipeline. According to a later analysis, parvovirus B19, influenza, CMV and Epstein-Barr virus appeared linked to several top co-occurrence clusters. A total of 150 to 200 TCR beta chains were listed by the study as associated with cytomegalovirus. In a later genetic analysis, a missense DCLRE1C variant was associated with V-gene and J-gene trimming of TCR beta chains, and the association was replicated in an independent cohort. In a later genetic analysis, fewer N-insertions in productive TCRs were reported among donors in an Asian-associated ancestry cluster than the roughly 700-donor mean. According to the authors, the approach could potentially be generalized to other disease states and immunological phenotypes. The presence/absence analyses assumed that sequencing depth was roughly uniform across donors, and that assumption may not be true. CMV serostatus was the only immune exposure information available for the cohort. Linkage disequilibrium might explain the correlated functional status among segregating V segments, but an unknown experimental factor could not be excluded. In a later analysis, TCR association rates were found to vary across HLA loci, with the most associated TCRs seen for DRB1 alleles and the fewest for HLA-C alleles. Most CMV-associated TCR beta chains appeared to be HLA-restricted in a later analysis, and the HLA associations seemed to be driven largely by CMV exposure. In a later analysis, HLA-associated TCR beta chains were found to be more clonally expanded and to have lower generation probabilities than equally common non-associated chains. Three of the identified cytomegalovirus-associated TCR beta chains were confirmed in vitro to be specific for cytomegalovirus antigens. In both the original and validation cohorts, the classifier was reported to diagnose cytomegalovirus status with high specificity and sensitivity. While some public TCRs were present in many individuals, most TCR sequences turned up only very rarely across donors. When HLA alleles, especially DR and DQ, strongly co-occurred, TCR associations were difficult to assign to individual alleles. A later analysis associated 15,000 or so TCR beta sequences with specific HLA alleles at a false discovery rate of 0.05. This cohort had only TCR beta chains sequenced, and the lack of alpha or paired-chain data limited which features could be detected. Some IMGT-functional V segments, including TRBV6-2 and TRBV6-3, could not be told apart with the 87-base-pair reads, so those segments were excluded.

Recombination connected TRBV10-3 to TRBJ2-1; TRBD2 aligns with 7 central bases. The receptor was derived from a man aged 18 to 29 in good health and CMV-seronegative. Sequencing used PBMCs. The bases are TGTGCCATCAGTGAGGGACGGACACTAGCGCACAATGAGCAGTTCTTC. Translated, this gives CAISEGRTLAHNEQFF.